Following are 22 T cell receptor beta chains from one sample sequenced in a study of T cell changes during pregnancy in multiple sclerosis. This table comes from immunoSEQ multiplex PCR, and its TCRdb copy is limited to in-frame clones, with some not included. This table has fewer than 60,000 clones, around 91% appearing once. The specimen was peripheral blood, collected in the third trimester of pregnancy. The receptors shown here come from a female donor in good health, enrolled as a control in a pregnancy study.

This sequence joins TRBV7-2 and TRBJ1-1; 7 nucleotides match TRBD1. The CDR3 has 14 amino acids. V shed 5 bases, J shed 4 bases, and the junction held 7 bases outside the gene matches. From germline, CDR1 is SGHTA and CDR2 FQGNSA. CDR3 protein: CASSLRQGRTEAFF. In DNA form, the CDR3 reads TGTGCCAGCAGCCTACGACAGGGTCGCACTGAAGCTTTCTTT.

The J gene is TRBJ1-1, the V gene TRBV18, with 8 bases that match TRBD1. The CDR3 is 15 amino acids. V shed 4 bases and J 1 base; nucleotides not matched to a gene: 5. From germline, CDR1 is KGHSH and CDR2 LQKENI. The CDR3 nucleotides read TGTGCCAGCTCACGCAAAGGGACAGGGAACACTGAAGCTTTCTTT. Its translation is CASSRKGTGNTEAFF. Complete variable domain (other parts from reference TRBV18 and TRBJ1-1): NAGVMQNPRHLVRRRGQEARLRCSPMKGHSHVYWYRQLPEEGLKFMVYLQKENIIDESGMPKERFSAEFPKEGPSILRIQQVVRGDSAAYFCASSRKGTGNTEAFFGQGTRLTVV.

This chain links TRBV6-5 with TRBJ2-2, with D hard to call. Germline V CDR1 and CDR2: MNHEY, SVGAGI. The V end lost 2 bases, the J end lost 1 base, and 5 bases lay between the germline ends. CDR3 length: 14 residues. CDR3 in amino acids: CASSYKLNTGELFF. The CDR3, as DNA: TGTGCCAGCAGTTACAAGCTGAACACCGGGGAGCTGTTTTTT.

This clone has only one observation. The gene calls are TRBV7-2 and TRBJ1-2; tentative D call: TRBD1 (6 bases). The CDR3 contains 14 residues. V lost 5 bases and J lost 3, with 13 bases in between. Germline V gives CDR1 SGHTA, CDR2 FQGNSA. The CDR3 bases are TGTGCCAGCAGCCGAACAGGGTTGGACTATGGCTACACCTTC. Translation: CASSRTGLDYGYTF.

The V and J genes are TRBV30 and TRBJ2-2; no clear D gene. This CDR3 is built from 14 residues. With 2 bases removed from V and 1 base from J, the gap between germline ends came to 8 bases. From germline, CDR1 is GTSNPN and CDR2 SVGIG (reference sequence). Written as DNA, the CDR3 is TGTGCCTGGAGTCGGAGACGGAACACCGGGGAGCTGTTTTTT. Protein: CAWSRRRNTGELFF. The entire variable domain, with the rest obtained from reference TRBV30 and TRBJ2-2, is as follows: SQTIHQWPATLVQPVGSPLSLECTVEGTSNPNLYWYRQAAGRGLQLLFYSVGIGQISSEVPQNLSASRPQDRQFILSSKKLLLSDSGFYLCAWSRRRNTGELFFGEGSRLTVL.

This sequence joins TRBV5-1 and TRBJ2-2; 14 positions match TRBD2. This CDR3 has 19 amino acids. Unmatched junction bases numbered 12, after V lost 4 bases and J lost 4 bases. Germline V gene data show CDR1 as SGHRS and CDR2 as YFSETQ. DNA of the CDR3: TGCGCCAGCAGCCCGCGGACTAGCGGGGGGCCCTGGTCCACCGGGGAGCTGTTTTTT. Translation gives CASSPRTSGGPWSTGELFF.

CDR3: CASSLGVTSGRWAYNEQFF. CDR3 sequence (DNA): TGCGCCAGCAGCTTGGGGGTGACTAGCGGGAGGTGGGCCTACAATGAGCAGTTCTTC. The V call is TRBV5-1, the J call TRBJ2-1; 13 nucleotides agree with TRBD2. CDR3 length equals 19 residues. The V gene's germline CDR1 is SGHRS and CDR2 YFSETQ. V trimming: 0 bases; J trimming: 2 bases; junction bases outside the gene matches: 8.

The rearrangement links TRBV7-6 to TRBJ2-5, with 9 bases that match TRBD2. The J segment lost 1 base and the V segment lost 7 bases, leaving 7 bases of the junction unmatched. The CDR3 sequence is 15 residues long. Looked up from germline, CDR1 is SGHVS and CDR2 is FNYEAQ. The CDR3 nucleotides read TGTGCCAGCAACCTGGCGGGGGGGCGCCAAGAGACCCAGTACTTC. It is translated as CASNLAGGRQETQYF.

This clone was detected only once. The rearrangement links TRBV5-1 to TRBJ2-3; 10 positions match TRBD1. This CDR3 region has 17 residues. Trimming removed 0 bases from V and 4 bases from J; junction bases left unmatched: 8. CDR1 SGHRS and CDR2 YFSETQ come from the germline V gene. The CDR3 loop reads CASSLGAWTGGPDTQYF. CDR3 DNA: TGCGCCAGCAGCTTGGGCGCTTGGACAGGGGGACCAGATACGCAGTATTTT.

The chain joins TRBV7-8 to TRBJ1-4; D is possibly TRBD1 (5 bases). The ends were cut back, 6 bases at V and 3 bases at J, with 17 bases in the middle. Germline CDR1 SGHVS, CDR2 FQNEAQ. The CDR3 has 16 amino acids. The CDR3 loop reads CASSFGHTSANEKLFF. The CDR3 nucleotides read TGTGCCAGCAGTTTCGGACATACTTCGGCTAATGAAAAACTGTTTTTT.

The chain recombines TRBV13 with TRBJ2-5; a weak D match, TRBD1 (6 bases). This CDR3 contains 13 residues. Germline V gene data show CDR1 as PRHDT and CDR2 as FYEKMQ (reference sequence). V lost 4 bases to trimming and J lost 6 bases, with 12 bases between them. The DNA for the CDR3 is TGTGCCAGCAGCTCACTAGGACAGCAGACCCAGTACTTC. Translation gives CASSSLGQQTQYF. Filled out from reference TRBV13 and TRBJ2-5, the complete variable domain reads AAGVIQSPRHLIKEKRETATLKCYPIPRHDTVYWYQQGPGQDPQFLISFYEKMQSDKGSIPDRFSAQQFSDYHSELNMSSLELGDSALYFCASSSLGQQTQYFGPGTRLLVL.

Note on this clone: One junction end disagrees with the germline gene, perhaps due to a read error. This sequence joins TRBV5-8 and TRBJ1-1; the D gene is possibly TRBD1 (6 bases). The CDR3 runs 12 residues. CDR1 is SGHTS and CDR2 is YDEGEE in the germline V gene. CDR3 in amino acids: CASSPQGSRWVF. CDR3 in DNA: TGTGCCAGCAGCCCTCAGGGGTCGAGGTGGGTCTTT.

In this sample, this clone turned up a few times. The chain combines TRBV29-1 with TRBJ1-5, with D perhaps TRBD1 (5 bases). Germline V gene sequence: CDR1 SQVTM, CDR2 ANQGSEA. The CDR3 extends over 14 amino acids. Trimming removed 4 bases from V and 0 bases from J, with 10 bases in between. The CDR3 loop reads CSVGPGNSNQPQHF. The CDR3, as DNA: TGCAGCGTTGGACCAGGGAATAGCAATCAGCCCCAGCATTTT.

The count of this clone is one. The chain is built from TRBV9 and TRBJ2-7, with D tentatively TRBD2 (5 bases). Germline V gene data show CDR1 as SGDLS and CDR2 as YYNGEE. Trimming took 0 bases from V and 0 from J, leaving 10 bases between them. This CDR3 contains 15 residues. CDR3 region: CASSVAPGISYEQYF. CDR3 DNA sequence: TGTGCCAGCAGCGTAGCTCCCGGGATCTCCTACGAGCAGTACTTC.

This clone was seen a single time. This chain uses TRBV6-4 with TRBJ2-3; 10 positions agree with TRBD2. Germline CDR1 MRHNA, CDR2 SNTAGT. The CDR3 extends over 14 amino acids. J gave up 9 bases and V 3 bases, and 6 bases lay outside the gene matches. The CDR3 sequence: CASSEGLAAGTQYF. The CDR3 nucleotides read TGTGCCAGCAGTGAAGGACTAGCGGCGGGGACGCAGTATTTT.

The chain couples TRBV28 to TRBJ2-2; a possible D gene is TRBD1 (6 bases). CDR1 is MDHEN and CDR2 is SYDVKM in the germline V gene. The CDR3 spans 14 residues. V was shortened by 3 bases and J by 1 base, with 6 bases between the two germline ends. CDR3 region: CASSLTGNTGELFF. The CDR3 DNA is TGTGCCAGCAGTTTGACAGGGAACACCGGGGAGCTGTTTTTT.

The chain is built from TRBV19 and TRBJ2-5; 7 positions match TRBD2. The CDR3 extends over 11 amino acids. The junction had 6 bases not matched to a gene; V was cut back by 7 bases and J by 10 bases. Germline V gene data show CDR1 as LNHDA and CDR2 as SQIVND (reference sequence). CDR3 sequence (DNA): TGTGCCAGTACAGCGGGGATGCGCCAGTACTTC. Its translation: CASTAGMRQYF.

The chain combines TRBV9 with TRBJ2-2; D gene unclear. This CDR3 comprises 13 residues. With 0 bases removed from V and 7 bases from J, the gap between germline ends came to 7 bases. Germline values: CDR1 SGDLS, CDR2 YYNGEE. The CDR3 coding sequence is TGTGCCAGCAGCGTAGAATCCCTCGGGGAGCTGTTTTTT. It translates to CASSVESLGELFF. The variable domain in full, completed from reference TRBV9 and TRBJ2-2, reads DSGVTQTPKHLITATGQRVTLRCSPRSGDLSVYWYQQSLDQGLQFLIQYYNGEERAKGNILERFSAQQFPDLHSELNLSSLELGDSALYFCASSVESLGELFFGEGSRLTVL.

This sequence joins TRBV19 and TRBJ2-5, with 16 positions matching TRBD2. The germline CDR1 and CDR2 sequences are LNHDA and SQIVND (reference sequence). The J segment lost 5 bases and the V segment lost 0 bases, leaving 12 bases of the junction unmatched. This CDR3 is built from 20 residues. Written as DNA, the CDR3 is TGTGCCAGTAGTATAGACCGGGCCGGGACTAGCGGGAGGGCCGGGGAGACCCAGTACTTC. Its protein product is CASSIDRAGTSGRAGETQYF.

This sequence joins TRBV27 and TRBJ2-7, with TRBD1 matching over 7 bases. The V gene end was trimmed by 5 bases and the J gene end by 2 bases; junction bases not matched to a gene: 15. The CDR3 loop spans 17 amino acids. Per the germline V gene, CDR1 is MNHEY and CDR2 is SMNVEV (reference sequence). The CDR3 region is CASSVGPAGTVTYEQYF. CDR3 nucleotides: TGTGCCAGCAGTGTAGGGCCCGCCGGGACAGTCACCTACGAGCAGTACTTC.

Written as DNA, the CDR3 is TGTGCCAGCAGCCAATCGGGATCAGGGGATGGCTACACCTTC. Its translation is CASSQSGSGDGYTF. The rearrangement links TRBV4-2 to TRBJ1-2, with a weak D call TRBD1 (6 bases). This CDR3 contains 14 residues. Germline assignment: CDR1 LGHNA and CDR2 YNFKEQ. V lost 2 bases and J 6 bases, leaving 13 bases between the germline ends.

The chain is built from TRBV19 and TRBJ2-5, with 10 bases lining up with TRBD1. V shed 6 bases, J shed 4 bases, and the junction held 5 bases outside the gene matches. CDR1 is LNHDA, CDR2 SQIVND, per germline (reference sequence). CDR3 size: 14 residues. CDR3 coding DNA: TGTGCCAGTAGGAGGACAGGGGGAGGAGAGACCCAGTACTTC. Translated, it gives CASRRTGGGETQYF.